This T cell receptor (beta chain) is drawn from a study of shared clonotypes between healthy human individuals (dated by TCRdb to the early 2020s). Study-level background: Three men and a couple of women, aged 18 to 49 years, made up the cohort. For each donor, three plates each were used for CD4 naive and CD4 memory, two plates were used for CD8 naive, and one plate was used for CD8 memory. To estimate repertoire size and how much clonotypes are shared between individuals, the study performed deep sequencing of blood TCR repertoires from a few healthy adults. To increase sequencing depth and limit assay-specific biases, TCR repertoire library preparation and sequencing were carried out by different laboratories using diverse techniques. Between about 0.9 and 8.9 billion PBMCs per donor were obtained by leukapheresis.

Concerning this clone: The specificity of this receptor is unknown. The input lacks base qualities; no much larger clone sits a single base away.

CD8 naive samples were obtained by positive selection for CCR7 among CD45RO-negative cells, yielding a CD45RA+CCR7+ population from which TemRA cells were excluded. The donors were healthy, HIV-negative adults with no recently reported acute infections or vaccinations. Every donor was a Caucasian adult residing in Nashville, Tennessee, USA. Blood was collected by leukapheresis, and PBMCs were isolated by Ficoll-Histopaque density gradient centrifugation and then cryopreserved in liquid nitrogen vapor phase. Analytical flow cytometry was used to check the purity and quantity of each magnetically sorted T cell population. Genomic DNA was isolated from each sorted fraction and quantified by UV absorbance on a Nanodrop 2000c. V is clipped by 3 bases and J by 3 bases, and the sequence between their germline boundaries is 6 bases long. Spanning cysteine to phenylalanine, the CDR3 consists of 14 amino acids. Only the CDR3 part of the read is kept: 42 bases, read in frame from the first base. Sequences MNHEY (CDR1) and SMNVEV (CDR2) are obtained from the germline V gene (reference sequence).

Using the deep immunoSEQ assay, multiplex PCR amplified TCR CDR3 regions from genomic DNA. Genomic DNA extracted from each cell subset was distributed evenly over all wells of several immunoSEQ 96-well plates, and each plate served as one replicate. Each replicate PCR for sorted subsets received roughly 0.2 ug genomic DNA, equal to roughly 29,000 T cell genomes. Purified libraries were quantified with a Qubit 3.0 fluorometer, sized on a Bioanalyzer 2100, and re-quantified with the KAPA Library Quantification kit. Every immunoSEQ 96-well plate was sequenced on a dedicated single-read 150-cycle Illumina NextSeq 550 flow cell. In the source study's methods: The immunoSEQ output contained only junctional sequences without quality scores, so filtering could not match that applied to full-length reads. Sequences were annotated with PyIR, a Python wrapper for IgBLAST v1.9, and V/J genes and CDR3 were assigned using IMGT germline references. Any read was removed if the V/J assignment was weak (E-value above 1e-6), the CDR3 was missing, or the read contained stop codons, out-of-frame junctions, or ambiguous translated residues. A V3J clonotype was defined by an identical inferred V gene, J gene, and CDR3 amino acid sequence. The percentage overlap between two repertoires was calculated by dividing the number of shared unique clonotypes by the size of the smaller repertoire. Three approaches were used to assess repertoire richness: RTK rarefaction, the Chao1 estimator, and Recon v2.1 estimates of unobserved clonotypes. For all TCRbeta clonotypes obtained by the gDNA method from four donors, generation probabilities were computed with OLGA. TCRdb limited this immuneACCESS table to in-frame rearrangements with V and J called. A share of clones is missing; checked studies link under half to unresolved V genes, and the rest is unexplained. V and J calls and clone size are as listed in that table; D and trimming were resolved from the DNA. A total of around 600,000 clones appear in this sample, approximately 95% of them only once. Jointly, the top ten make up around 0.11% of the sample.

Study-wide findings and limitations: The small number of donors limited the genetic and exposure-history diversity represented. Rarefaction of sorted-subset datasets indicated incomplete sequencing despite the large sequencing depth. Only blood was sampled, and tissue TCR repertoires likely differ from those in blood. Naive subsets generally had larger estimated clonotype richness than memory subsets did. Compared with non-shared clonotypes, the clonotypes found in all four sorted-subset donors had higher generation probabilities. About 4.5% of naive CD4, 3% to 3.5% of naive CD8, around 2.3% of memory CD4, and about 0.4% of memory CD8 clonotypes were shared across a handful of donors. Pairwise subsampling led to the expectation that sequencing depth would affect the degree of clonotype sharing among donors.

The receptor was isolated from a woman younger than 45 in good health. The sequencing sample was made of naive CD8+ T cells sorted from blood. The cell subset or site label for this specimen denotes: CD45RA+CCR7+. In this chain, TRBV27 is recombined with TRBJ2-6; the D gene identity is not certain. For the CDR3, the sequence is CASSFGIGANVLTF. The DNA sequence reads TGTGCCAGCAGTTTCGGTATTGGGGCCAACGTCCTGACTTTC.